What follows are 7 T cell receptor beta chains derived from one specimen sequenced in a study of blood T cell repertoires in COVID-19. Profiling relied on immunoSEQ multiplex PCR, and the TCRdb table lists in-frame clones only, not all of them. The data hold about 190,000 clones, with 65% to 85% observed a single time. Sequenced material: peripheral blood. These receptors originate from a woman in her twenties or thirties with acute or convalescent COVID-19.

A few counts support this clone. The chain is built from TRBV4-1 and TRBJ1-2; the match to TRBD1 covers 7 bases. V shed 0 bases, J shed 8 bases, and the junction held 9 bases outside the gene matches. There are 15 residues in the CDR3. Germline V gene sequence: CDR1 MGHRA, CDR2 YSYEKL. CDR3 DNA sequence: TGCGCCAGCAGCCAAGATGGGACAGCAGACTGGGGCTACACCTTC. This gives the protein CASSQDGTADWGYTF.

A few counts support this clone. The V and J genes are TRBV4-3 and TRBJ2-7, with 8 nucleotides matching TRBD2. Germline CDR1 is LGHNA and CDR2 is YSLEER. This CDR3 has 15 amino acids. The J segment lost 3 bases and the V segment lost 3 bases, leaving 7 bases of the junction unmatched. CDR3 residues: CASSHLAGTVYEQYF. CDR3 nucleotide sequence: TGCGCCAGCAGCCACCTAGCGGGTACGGTCTACGAGCAGTACTTC.

J is TRBJ1-6 and V is TRBV7-6; a weak D match, TRBD1 (6 bases). This CDR3 comprises 15 residues. CDR1 and CDR2 (germline): SGHVS, FNYEAQ. Trimming took off 1 base at V and 10 bases at J, with 14 bases between the two ends. For the CDR3, the DNA is TGTGCCAGCAGCTTAGGGGAGGGGGTCCGGTCACCCCTCCACTTT. Its protein product is CASSLGEGVRSPLHF.

There are a few counts of this clone. This sequence joins TRBV5-1 and TRBJ2-3; D remains unclear. The CDR3 spans 13 residues. V gave up 5 bases and J gave up 6 bases, with 13 bases separating them. From germline, CDR1 is SGHRS and CDR2 YFSETQ. The CDR3 spells CASSGSIMDTQYF. The CDR3 region has the DNA TGCGCCAGCAGTGGTAGCATCATGGATACGCAGTATTTT.

This clone was recorded once. This chain links TRBV28 with TRBJ1-2, with D unclear. The CDR3 is 15 amino acids. V was trimmed by 5 bases and J by 2 bases, leaving 15 bases between them. Germline values: CDR1 MDHEN, CDR2 SYDVKM. The CDR3 here is CASSPGPTENYGYTF. As DNA, the CDR3 is TGTGCCAGCAGTCCCGGCCCTACGGAGAACTATGGCTACACCTTC.

The chain couples TRBV29-1 to TRBJ1-2; D may be TRBD1 (6 bases). The germline V and J ends were trimmed by 1 base and 5 bases, with 11 bases remaining between them. From germline, CDR1 is SQVTM and CDR2 ANQGSEA. This CDR3 is 13 amino acids long. The CDR3 reads CSVEGQGIYGYTF. In DNA, the CDR3 is TGCAGCGTTGAAGGCCAGGGGATATATGGCTACACCTTC.

The J gene is TRBJ1-3, the V gene TRBV5-6; no reliable D call. The germline V gene encodes CDR1 SGHDT and CDR2 YYEEEE. Deletions cut 7 bases from V and 0 bases from J, with 11 bases between. The length of the CDR3 is 14 residues. CDR3 amino acids: CASQLQASGNTIYF. DNA of the CDR3: TGTGCCAGCCAGCTTCAGGCCTCTGGAAACACCATATATTTT.